The present T cell receptor (beta chain) was sequenced within a study of blood T cell repertoires in COVID-19. Across the study: COVID-19 samples, acute and convalescent, were from the United States, Italy and Spain. Sample material is recorded as cDNA or gDNA derived from T cells, B-cell-depleted T cells, or PBMCs.

The CDR3 runs 19 residues. Germline CDR1 SEHNR, CDR2 FQNEAQ (reference sequence). V lost 5 bases to trimming and J lost 0 bases, with 22 bases between them. Study processing details: Amplification with reference gene primers provided the estimates of nucleated cell counts. Method: immunoSEQ multiplex PCR; TCRdb's copy keeps in-frame clones and lacks some. The V and J calls and clone size come from that table; D and trimming were worked out from the DNA. Counted here are 140,000 to 150,000 clones, 75% to 90% occurring once; the ten biggest clones make up under 15%. Those enrolled in Seattle joined during active infection and were followed longitudinally afterward.

Sequenced material: peripheral blood. This TCR was recovered from a man aged 18 to 29 with COVID-19, enrolled during active disease. V usage is TRBV7-9 and J usage is TRBJ2-2; TRBD1 is a possible D gene (7 bases). This chain's CDR3 is CASSDYPRQGGSNTGELFF. CDR3 nucleotide sequence: TGTGCCAGCAGCGACTACCCTCGACAGGGAGGTTCGAACACCGGGGAGCTGTTTTTT. Drawing the rest from reference TRBV7-9 and TRBJ2-2, the complete variable domain is DTGVSQNPRHKITKRGQNVTFRCDPISEHNRLYWYRQTLGQGPEFLTYFQNEAQLEKSRLLSDRFSAERPKGSFSTLEIQRTEQGDSAMYLCASSDYPRQGGSNTGELFFGEGSRLTVL.